This T cell receptor beta chain was documented in a study of blood T cell repertoires in COVID-19. Across the study: The samples span acute and convalescent COVID-19 from the United States, Italy and Spain. From T cells, B-cell-depleted T cells, or PBMCs came the material, which was cDNA or gDNA.

CDR1 and CDR2 (germline): SNHLY, FYNNEI. The V and J ends lost 4 bases and 6 bases respectively, with 10 bases between them. The CDR3 is made up of 14 amino acids. Participant age was about 18 to 89 years, and participants resided in roughly 25 US areas. As originally analysed: The authors estimated nucleated cell counts from reference gene primer amplification. Clones were read by immunoSEQ multiplex PCR, and TCRdb kept only the in-frame ones, dropping some. For V, J and clone size, that table is used; D and trimming come from the DNA. The sample records some 250,000 clones, approximately 91% being singletons.

The rearrangement links TRBV2 to TRBJ1-6; maybe TRBD1 (5 bases). This clonotype was obtained from a human donor in a cohort exposed to, infected with or recovered from COVID-19 (not recorded which). The donor label of this sample is uncertain. Sequencing was performed on PBMCs or T cells enriched from blood (not recorded which). CDR3: CASSVTGGNSPLHF. The CDR3 DNA follows: TGTGCCAGCAGTGTCACCGGGGGTAATTCACCCCTCCACTTT.